A selection of T cell receptor beta chains follows, all from one sample in a study of T cell responses to AZD1222 COVID-19 vaccine. Generated by immunoSEQ multiplex PCR, the TCRdb table keeps only in-frame clones and is missing some. This sample carries 100,000 to 150,000 clones, more than 75% of them seen once, and the ten largest clones take approximately 20%. Sequences were derived from peripheral blood, sampled on day 0 of AZD1222 vaccination. These receptors all stem from an adult in good health. The CDR3 runs from the conserved cysteine through the conserved F or W. A D gene is named only where the DNA matches it firmly.

V gene	D gene	J gene	CDR3 DNA	CDR3 protein
TRBV10-2	.	TRBJ1-1	TGCGCCAGCAGCGATCAGGGCAACACTGAAGCTTTCTTT	CASSDQGNTEAFF
TRBV19	TRBD2	TRBJ2-5	TGTGCCAGCTCGGGGACTAGCGGGCGACAACAGTACTTC	CASSGTSGRQQYF
TRBV4-3	.	TRBJ2-2	TGCGCCAGCAGCCAAGACGGACAGACGAACACCGGGGAGCTGTTTTTT	CASSQDGQTNTGELFF
TRBV5-1	.	TRBJ1-4	TGCGCCAGCAGCTTCGAGGGGATGGGTGAAAAACTGTTTTTT	CASSFEGMGEKLFF
TRBV3-1/TRBV3-2	.	TRBJ1-4	TGTGCCAGCAGCCAGTCCACAGGGCATAATGAAAAACTGTTTTTT	CASSQSTGHNEKLFF
TRBV4-1	.	TRBJ1-2	TGCGCCAGCAGCCGAGTGGACAACTATGGCTACACCTTC	CASSRVDNYGYTF
TRBV30	.	TRBJ1-1	TGTGCCTGGAGTGTAATAGGAACTGAAGCTTTCTTT	CAWSVIGTEAFF
TRBV7-9	.	TRBJ2-2	TGTGCCAGCAGCTTAGCTGGGGGGACGAACACCGGGGAGCTGTTTTTT	CASSLAGGTNTGELFF
TRBV7-9	.	TRBJ2-2	TGTGCCAGCAGCCCCGCCCTCGGAGGTGGGCTGTTTTTT	CASSPALGGGLFF
TRBV6-2/TRBV6-3	.	TRBJ1-1	TGTGCCAGCAGCAGGGGGAACACTGAAGCTTTCTTT	CASSRGNTEAFF
TRBV6-5	.	TRBJ1-1	TGTGCCAGCTCCCTCGGGTTGGGTGAAGCTTTCTTT	CASSLGLGEAFF